The clone carrying this T cell receptor beta chain came up a few times. Between the trimmed V and J ends, which lost 4 bases and 2 bases, there was a span of 11 bases. The CDR3 has 13 amino acids. Germline V gene data show CDR1 as SQVTM and CDR2 as ANQGSEA. This record belongs to a study of blood T cells in healthy people across ages. Together with a sample-barcoded 5' primer, a J-beta primer mix was included in a second PCR lasting roughly 6 to 12 cycles. Every cDNA molecule carried a tag from a template-switch adaptor bearing 12 random nucleotides. The yield of each sample was at least 2.5 million CDR3-containing paired-end reads. Via MiXCR, TCRdb re-called the 5' RACE reads, giving one row per CDR3 protein. This sample carries some 760,000 distinct CDR3 sequences, 20% to 25% of them seen once, and the ten largest clones take more than 8%. This same sample was also taken into another study, of T cells of mothers and their children. That report notes: Samples were obtained from a few healthy Caucasian mothers and their six children. When mothers and children were related, their normalized repertoire overlap, which was always slightly higher, did not differ significantly from that of unrelated pairs.

The source material was blood. This TCR was sampled from a boy between 10 and 17 years old in good health. V and J are TRBV29-1 and TRBJ2-5; D gene ambiguous. CDR3 nucleotides: TGCAGCGTTGTAATGGGGTATCAAGAGACCCAGTACTTC. Protein product: CSVVMGYQETQYF.